A selection of T cell receptor beta chains follows, all from one sample in a study of T cell responses to AZD1222 COVID-19 vaccine. This table comes from immunoSEQ multiplex PCR, and its TCRdb copy is limited to in-frame clones, with some not included. The table lists about 130,000 clones, over 75% of them singletons. This sample comprised peripheral blood, obtained on day 0 of AZD1222 vaccination. All receptors come from an adult in good health. Both conserved end residues are trimmed from each CDR3. Each record gives: D gene, V gene, CDR3 protein. A D gene is named only where the DNA matches it firmly.

d_gene: -
v_gene: TRBV5-8
CDR3aa: ASSYEGRPQETQY

d_gene: TRBD1
v_gene: TRBV7-3
CDR3aa: ASSPIQGINTEAF

d_gene: TRBD2
v_gene: TRBV27
CDR3aa: ASGTGLAGVLEY

d_gene: -
v_gene: TRBV10-1
CDR3aa: ASSETGITEAF

d_gene: -
v_gene: TRBV19
CDR3aa: ASSTGTQNQPQH

d_gene: -
v_gene: TRBV5-1
CDR3aa: ASSLATDTQY

d_gene: -
v_gene: TRBV11-2
CDR3aa: ASSSAREGNTEAF

d_gene: -
v_gene: TRBV27
CDR3aa: ASSPRDRELF

d_gene: TRBD1
v_gene: TRBV29-1
CDR3aa: SVERDRGYEQY

d_gene: -
v_gene: TRBV19
CDR3aa: ASKARYNSPLH

d_gene: -
v_gene: TRBV19
CDR3aa: ASNGGHNSPLH

d_gene: -
v_gene: TRBV6-2/TRBV6-3
CDR3aa: ASSYSLLQSNYGYT

d_gene: TRBD1
v_gene: TRBV11-1
CDR3aa: ASSEGQGGNQPQH

d_gene: -
v_gene: TRBV6-6
CDR3aa: ASRSAGTWDEQF

d_gene: -
v_gene: TRBV11-2
CDR3aa: ASSPIRGGMDTQY

d_gene: -
v_gene: TRBV7-9
CDR3aa: ASSSPNTGELF

d_gene: -
v_gene: TRBV12-3/TRBV12-4
CDR3aa: ASSLTANYGYT

d_gene: -
v_gene: TRBV30
CDR3aa: AWSVSGFGQPQH

d_gene: -
v_gene: TRBV5-4
CDR3aa: ASSLRGGSGYT

d_gene: TRBD1
v_gene: TRBV5-1
CDR3aa: ASSPDPGQGVYEQY

d_gene: -
v_gene: TRBV6-5
CDR3aa: ASSYSNSLEAF

d_gene: -
v_gene: TRBV9
CDR3aa: ASSVEGIGFVTEAF

d_gene: -
v_gene: TRBV5-1
CDR3aa: ASSPGTSNTGELF

d_gene: TRBD1
v_gene: TRBV10-3
CDR3aa: AISDPRDRRTDTQY

d_gene: -
v_gene: TRBV9
CDR3aa: ASSVSGDGYT

d_gene: -
v_gene: TRBV6-5
CDR3aa: ASSYSNIGYGYT

d_gene: TRBD1
v_gene: TRBV28
CDR3aa: ASSCTGTGSCEQY

d_gene: TRBD1
v_gene: TRBV27
CDR3aa: ASSPRTGGREKLF

d_gene: -
v_gene: TRBV28
CDR3aa: ASSDSFTEAF

d_gene: -
v_gene: TRBV27
CDR3aa: ASSLKPPDTTSSYEQY

d_gene: -
v_gene: TRBV18
CDR3aa: ASSQQGGSNQPQH